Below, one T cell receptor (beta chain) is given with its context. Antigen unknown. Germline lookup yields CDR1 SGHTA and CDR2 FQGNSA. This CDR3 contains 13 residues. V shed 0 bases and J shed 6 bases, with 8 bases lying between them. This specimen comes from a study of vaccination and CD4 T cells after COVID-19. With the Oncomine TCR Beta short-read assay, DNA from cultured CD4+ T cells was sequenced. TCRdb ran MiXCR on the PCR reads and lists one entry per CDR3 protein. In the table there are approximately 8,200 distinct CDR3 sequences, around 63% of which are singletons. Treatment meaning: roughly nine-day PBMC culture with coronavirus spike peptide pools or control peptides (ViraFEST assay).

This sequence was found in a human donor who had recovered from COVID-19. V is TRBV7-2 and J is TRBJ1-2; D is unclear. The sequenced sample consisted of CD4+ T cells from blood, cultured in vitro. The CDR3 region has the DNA TGTGCCAGCAGCTTAGCGCTCGTTAATGGCTACACCTTC. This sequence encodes CASSLALVNGYTF.